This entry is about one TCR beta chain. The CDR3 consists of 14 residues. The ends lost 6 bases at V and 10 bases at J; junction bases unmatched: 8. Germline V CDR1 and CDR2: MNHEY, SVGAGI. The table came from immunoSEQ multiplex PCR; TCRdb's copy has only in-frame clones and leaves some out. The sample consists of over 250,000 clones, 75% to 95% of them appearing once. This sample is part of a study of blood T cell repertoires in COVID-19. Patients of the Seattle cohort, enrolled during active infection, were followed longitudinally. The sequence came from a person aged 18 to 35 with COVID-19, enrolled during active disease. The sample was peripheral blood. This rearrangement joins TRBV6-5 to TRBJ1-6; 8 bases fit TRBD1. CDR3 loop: CASSQTGENSPLHF. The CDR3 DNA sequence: TGTGCCAGCAGCCAGACAGGGGAGAACTCACCCCTCCACTTT.